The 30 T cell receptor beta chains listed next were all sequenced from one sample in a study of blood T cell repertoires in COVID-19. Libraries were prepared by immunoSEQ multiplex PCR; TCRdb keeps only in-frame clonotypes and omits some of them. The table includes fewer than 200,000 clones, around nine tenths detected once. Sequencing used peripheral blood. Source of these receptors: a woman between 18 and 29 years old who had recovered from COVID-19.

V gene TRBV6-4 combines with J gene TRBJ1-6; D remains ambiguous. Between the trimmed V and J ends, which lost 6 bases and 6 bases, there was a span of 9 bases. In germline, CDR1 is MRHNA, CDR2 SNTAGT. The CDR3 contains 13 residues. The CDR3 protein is CASSPVRNSPLHF. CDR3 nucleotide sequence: TGTGCCAGCAGCCCCGTTCGTAATTCACCCCTCCACTTT.

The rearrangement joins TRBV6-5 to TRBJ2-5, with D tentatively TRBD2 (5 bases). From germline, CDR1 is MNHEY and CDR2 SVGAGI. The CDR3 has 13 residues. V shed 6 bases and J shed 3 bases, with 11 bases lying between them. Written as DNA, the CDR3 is TGTGCCAGCAGAAATAGCGCGGAAGAGACCCAGTACTTC. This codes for CASRNSAEETQYF.

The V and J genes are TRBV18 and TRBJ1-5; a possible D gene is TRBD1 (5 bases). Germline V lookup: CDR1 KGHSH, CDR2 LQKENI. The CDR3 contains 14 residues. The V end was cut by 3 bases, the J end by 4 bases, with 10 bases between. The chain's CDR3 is CASSPQGLNQPQHF. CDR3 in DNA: TGTGCCAGCTCACCCCAGGGCCTTAATCAGCCCCAGCATTTT. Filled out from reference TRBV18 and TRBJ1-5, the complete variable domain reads NAGVMQNPRHLVRRRGQEARLRCSPMKGHSHVYWYRQLPEEGLKFMVYLQKENIIDESGMPKERFSAEFPKEGPSILRIQQVVRGDSAAYFCASSPQGLNQPQHFGDGTRLSIL.

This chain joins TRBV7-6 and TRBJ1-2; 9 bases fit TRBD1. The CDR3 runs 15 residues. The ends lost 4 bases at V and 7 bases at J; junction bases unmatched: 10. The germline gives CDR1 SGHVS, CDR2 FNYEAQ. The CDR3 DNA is TGTGCCAGCAGCTCTCTTGAGGGACAGGGTGCTGGCTACACCTTC. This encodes CASSSLEGQGAGYTF.

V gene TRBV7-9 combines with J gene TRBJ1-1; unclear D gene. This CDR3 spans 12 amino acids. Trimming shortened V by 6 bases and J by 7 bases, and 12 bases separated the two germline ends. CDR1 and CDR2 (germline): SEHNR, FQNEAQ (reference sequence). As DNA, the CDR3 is TGTGCCAGCAGAGCAGACAAGATTGAAGCTTTCTTT. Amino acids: CASRADKIEAFF.

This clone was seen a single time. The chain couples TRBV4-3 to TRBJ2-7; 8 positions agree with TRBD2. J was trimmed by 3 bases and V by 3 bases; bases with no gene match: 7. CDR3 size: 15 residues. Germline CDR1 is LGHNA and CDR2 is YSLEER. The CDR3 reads CASSQGYAGGYEQYF. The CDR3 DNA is TGCGCCAGCAGCCAGGGCTATGCGGGGGGCTACGAGCAGTACTTC.

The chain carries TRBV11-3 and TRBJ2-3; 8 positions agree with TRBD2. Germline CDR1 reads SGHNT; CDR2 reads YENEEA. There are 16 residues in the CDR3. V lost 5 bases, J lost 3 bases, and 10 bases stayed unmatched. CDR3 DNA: TGTGCCAGCAGCCCCGGGGTAGCGGGGACTACAGATACGCAGTATTTT. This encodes CASSPGVAGTTDTQYF. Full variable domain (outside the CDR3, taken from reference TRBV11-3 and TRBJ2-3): EAGVVQSPRYKIIEKKQPVAFWCNPISGHNTLYWYLQNLGQGPELLIRYENEEAVDDSQLPKDRFSAERLKGVDSTLKIQPAELGDSAVYLCASSPGVAGTTDTQYFGPGTRLTVL.

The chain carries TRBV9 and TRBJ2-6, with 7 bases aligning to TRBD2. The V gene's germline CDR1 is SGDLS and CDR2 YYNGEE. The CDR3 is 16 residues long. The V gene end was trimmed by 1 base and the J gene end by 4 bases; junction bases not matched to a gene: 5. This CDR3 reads CASSVSRTRGANVLTF. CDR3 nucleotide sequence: TGTGCCAGCAGCGTATCCAGGACTAGGGGGGCCAACGTCCTGACTTTC.

DNA of the CDR3: TGTGCCAGCAGCCCCTACTCGAACACTGAAGCTTTCTTT. Translated, it gives CASSPYSNTEAFF. The chain joins TRBV3-1 (or the pseudogene TRBV3-2) to TRBJ1-1; D is undetermined. Germline V gene data show CDR1 as LGHDT and CDR2 as YNNKEL (reference sequence). Trimming shortened V by 4 bases and J by 1 base, and 7 bases separated the two germline ends. This CDR3 contains 13 residues.

The CDR3 coding sequence is TGTGCCAGCAGTTCGACAGGGGGCTTCTCCTACGAGCAGTACTTC. Translated: CASSSTGGFSYEQYF. The chain joins TRBV6-5 to TRBJ2-7; the match to TRBD1 covers 10 bases. The CDR3 has 15 residues. The germline gives CDR1 MNHEY, CDR2 SVGAGI. V dropped 4 bases and J dropped 0; count of bases not matched to a gene: 3.

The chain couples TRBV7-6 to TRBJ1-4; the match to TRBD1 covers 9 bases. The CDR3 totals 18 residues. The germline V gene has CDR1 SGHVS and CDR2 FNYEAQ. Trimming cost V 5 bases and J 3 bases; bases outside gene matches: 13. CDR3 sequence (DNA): TGTGCCAGCAGCCCCCGACAGGGGGGCGCGCGGGCTAATGAAAAACTGTTTTTT. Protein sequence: CASSPRQGGARANEKLFF.

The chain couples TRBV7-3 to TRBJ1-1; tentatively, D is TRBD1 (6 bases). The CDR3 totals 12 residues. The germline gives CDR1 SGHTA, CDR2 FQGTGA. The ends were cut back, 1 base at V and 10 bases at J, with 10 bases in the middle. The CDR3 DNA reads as TGTGCCAGCAGCTTAATGGGGGCGCGAGCTTTCTTT. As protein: CASSLMGARAFF.

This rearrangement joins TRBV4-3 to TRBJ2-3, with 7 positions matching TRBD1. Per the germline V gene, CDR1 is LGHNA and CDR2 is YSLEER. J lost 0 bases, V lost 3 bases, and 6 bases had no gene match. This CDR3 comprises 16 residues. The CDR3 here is CASSQATGSSTDTQYF. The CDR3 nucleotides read TGCGCCAGCAGCCAGGCGACAGGGTCTAGCACAGATACGCAGTATTTT.

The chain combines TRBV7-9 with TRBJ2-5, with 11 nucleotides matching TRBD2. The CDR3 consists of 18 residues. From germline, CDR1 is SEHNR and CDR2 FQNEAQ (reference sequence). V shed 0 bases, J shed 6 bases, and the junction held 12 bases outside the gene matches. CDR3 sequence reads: CASSLAALGSGGAKTQYF. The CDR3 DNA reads TGTGCCAGCAGCTTAGCGGCCCTTGGTAGCGGGGGGGCGAAGACCCAGTACTTC.

The CDR3 loop is CAISETASGRSNEQFF. The DNA of the CDR3 is TGTGCCATCAGTGAGACCGCTAGCGGGAGAAGCAATGAGCAGTTCTTC. This chain uses TRBV10-3 with TRBJ2-1; 10 nucleotides line up with TRBD2. Germline loops: CDR1 ENHRY, CDR2 SYGVKD. The CDR3 loop spans 16 amino acids. The V segment lost 2 bases and the J segment 6 bases; nucleotides outside the gene matches: 7.

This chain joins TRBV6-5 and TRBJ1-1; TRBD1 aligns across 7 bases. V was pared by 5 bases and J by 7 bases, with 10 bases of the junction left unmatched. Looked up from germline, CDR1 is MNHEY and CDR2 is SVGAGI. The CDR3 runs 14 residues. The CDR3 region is CASSSPGQNVEAFF. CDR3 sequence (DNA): TGTGCCAGCAGTAGTCCGGGACAGAACGTTGAAGCTTTCTTT.

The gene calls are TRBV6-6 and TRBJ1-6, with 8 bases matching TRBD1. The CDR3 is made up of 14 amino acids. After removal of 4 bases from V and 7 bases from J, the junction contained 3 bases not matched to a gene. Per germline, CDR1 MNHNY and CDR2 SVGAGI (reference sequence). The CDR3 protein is CASSFGQGNSPLHF. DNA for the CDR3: TGTGCCAGCAGTTTCGGACAGGGAAATTCACCCCTCCACTTT.

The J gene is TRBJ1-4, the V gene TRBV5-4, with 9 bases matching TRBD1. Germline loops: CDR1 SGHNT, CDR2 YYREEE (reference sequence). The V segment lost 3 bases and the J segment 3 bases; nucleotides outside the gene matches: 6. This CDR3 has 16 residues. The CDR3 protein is CASSSYRDRANEKLFF. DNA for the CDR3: TGTGCCAGCAGCTCCTACCGGGACAGGGCTAATGAAAAACTGTTTTTT.

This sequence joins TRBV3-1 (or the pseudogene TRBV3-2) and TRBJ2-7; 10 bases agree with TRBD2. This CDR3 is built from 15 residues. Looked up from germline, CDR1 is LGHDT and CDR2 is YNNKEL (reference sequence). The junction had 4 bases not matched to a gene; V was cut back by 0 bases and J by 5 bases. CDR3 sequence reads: CASSQDGTSAHEQYV. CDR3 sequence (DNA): TGTGCCAGCAGCCAAGATGGGACTAGCGCCCACGAGCAGTACGTC.

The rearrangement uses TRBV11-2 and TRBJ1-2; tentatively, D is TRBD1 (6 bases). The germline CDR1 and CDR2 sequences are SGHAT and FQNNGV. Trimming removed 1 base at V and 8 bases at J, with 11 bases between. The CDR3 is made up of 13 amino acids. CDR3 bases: TGTGCCAGCAGCTTAGGACAGGATTGGGGCTACACCTTC. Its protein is CASSLGQDWGYTF. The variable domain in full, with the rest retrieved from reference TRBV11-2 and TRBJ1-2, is EAGVAQSPRYKIIEKRQSVAFWCNPISGHATLYWYQQILGQGPKLLIQFQNNGVVDDSQLPKDRFSAERLKGVDSTLKIQPAKLEDSAVYLCASSLGQDWGYTFGSGTRLTVV.

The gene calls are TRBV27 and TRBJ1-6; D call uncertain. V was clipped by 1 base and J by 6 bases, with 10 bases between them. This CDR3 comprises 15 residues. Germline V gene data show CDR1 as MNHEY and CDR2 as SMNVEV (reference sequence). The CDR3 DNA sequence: TGTGCCAGCAGTTTATTCCCATCGGGTAATTCACCCCTCCACTTT. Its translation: CASSLFPSGNSPLHF.

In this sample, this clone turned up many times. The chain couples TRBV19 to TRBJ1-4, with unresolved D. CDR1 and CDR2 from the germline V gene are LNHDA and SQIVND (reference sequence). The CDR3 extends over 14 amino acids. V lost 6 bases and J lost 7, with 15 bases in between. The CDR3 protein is CASRTEYRGEKLFF. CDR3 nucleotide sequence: TGTGCCAGTAGGACGGAGTATCGCGGTGAAAAACTGTTTTTT. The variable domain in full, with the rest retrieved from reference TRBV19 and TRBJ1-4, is DGGITQSPKYLFRKEGQNVTLSCEQNLNHDAMYWYRQDPGQGLRLIYYSQIVNDFQKGDIAEGYSVSREKKESFPLTVTSAQKNPTAFYLCASRTEYRGEKLFFGSGTQLSVL.

The CDR3 is CASSMRVYQGEQFF. CDR3 nucleotides: TGTGCCAGTAGTATGAGAGTCTACCAGGGTGAGCAGTTCTTC. The rearrangement joins TRBV19 to TRBJ2-1; a weak D match, TRBD1 (5 bases). Germline values: CDR1 LNHDA, CDR2 SQIVND (reference sequence). The ends were cut back, 3 bases at V and 9 bases at J, with 15 bases in the middle. CDR3 length: 14 amino acids.

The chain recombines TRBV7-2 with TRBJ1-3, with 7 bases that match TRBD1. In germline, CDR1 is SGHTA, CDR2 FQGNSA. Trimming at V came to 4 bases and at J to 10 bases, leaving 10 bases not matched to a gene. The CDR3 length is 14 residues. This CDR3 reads CASSSHRQGGTIYF. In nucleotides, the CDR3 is TGTGCCAGCAGCTCTCACCGACAGGGAGGAACCATATATTTT.

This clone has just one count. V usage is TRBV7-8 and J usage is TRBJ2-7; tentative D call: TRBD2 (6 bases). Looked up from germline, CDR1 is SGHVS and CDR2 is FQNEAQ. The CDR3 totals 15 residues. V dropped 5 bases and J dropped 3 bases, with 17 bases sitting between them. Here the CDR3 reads CASSRGGTPNYEQYV. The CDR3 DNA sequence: TGTGCCAGCAGCCGTGGGGGGACCCCTAACTACGAGCAGTACGTC.

This CDR3 is CASSLGGDATEAFF. CDR3 in DNA: TGTGCCAGCAGTCTTGGCGGGGATGCCACTGAAGCTTTCTTT. The chain recombines TRBV27 with TRBJ1-1, with unresolved D. Germline CDR1 reads MNHEY; CDR2 reads SMNVEV (reference sequence). V lost 5 bases and J lost 4, with 14 bases in between. CDR3 length: 14 residues.

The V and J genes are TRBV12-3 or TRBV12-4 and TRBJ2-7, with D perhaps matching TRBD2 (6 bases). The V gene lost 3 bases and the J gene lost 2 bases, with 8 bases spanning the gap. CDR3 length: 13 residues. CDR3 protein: CASSFGLTYEQYV. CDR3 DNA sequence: TGTGCCAGCAGTTTCGGACTAACCTACGAGCAGTACGTC.

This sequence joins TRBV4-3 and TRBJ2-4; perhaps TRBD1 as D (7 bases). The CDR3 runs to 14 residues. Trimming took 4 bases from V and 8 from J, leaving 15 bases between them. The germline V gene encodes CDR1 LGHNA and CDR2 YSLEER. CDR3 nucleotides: TGCGCCAGCAGCCGACAGGGAGGCACGGACATTCAGTACTTC. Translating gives CASSRQGGTDIQYF.

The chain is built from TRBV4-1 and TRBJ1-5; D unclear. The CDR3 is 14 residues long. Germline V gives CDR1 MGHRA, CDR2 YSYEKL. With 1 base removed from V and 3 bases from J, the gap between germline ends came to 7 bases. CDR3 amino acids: CASSQVTDNQPQHF. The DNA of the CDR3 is TGCGCCAGCAGCCAAGTAACAGACAATCAGCCCCAGCATTTT.

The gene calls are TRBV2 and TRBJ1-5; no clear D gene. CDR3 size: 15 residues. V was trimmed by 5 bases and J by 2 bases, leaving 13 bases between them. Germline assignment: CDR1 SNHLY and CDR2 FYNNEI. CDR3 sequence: CASSYILAGNQPQHF. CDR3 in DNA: TGTGCCAGCAGTTATATCCTAGCGGGCAATCAGCCCCAGCATTTT.